Given below is one TCR beta chain in context. Its cognate antigen has yet to be identified. There are no base qualities to consult, and no much larger clone falls within one base. This entry comes from a study of blood T cell repertoires in COVID-19 (TCRdb year 2020). The study in broad terms: The collaborator samples originated in the United States, Italy and Spain and spanned the acute and convalescent phases of COVID-19. The prospective study material was composed of cDNA or gDNA derived from T cells, B-cell-depleted T cells, or PBMCs. HLA class I and class II types, where available, came from metadata supplied by the sample provider rather than from assay-based typing. The sample metadata nearly always contained a de-identified subject ID, COVID-19 status, age in years and sex. Subjects who had been exposed to COVID-19, were actively infected with it, or had recovered from it provided the deeply sampled blood TCRbeta repertoires that made up the dataset. The repertoires were released in a freely available public database intended as a resource for research on the immune response to SARS-CoV-2. The samples were drawn from the first 160 participants of the ongoing ImmuneRACE study and from under 1,500 subjects provided by 6 global collaborators. Study-wide findings and limitations: The amount of clinical and demographic metadata varied by source and participant and was provided uncurated.

Trimmed from V: 6 bases; trimmed from J: 9 bases; junction bases lacking a gene match: 11. CDR1 and CDR2 are drawn from the germline V gene: KGHSY, FQNENV. The cysteine opens and the phenylalanine closes a CDR3 of 15 amino acids. Left in the record is the CDR3 DNA by itself, 45 bases read in frame from the first base. TCRbeta CDR3 regions were amplified from genomic DNA using the immunoSEQ Assay, a bias-controlled multiplex PCR. On the authors' methods: Within the assay, amplification of reference gene primers was used to estimate how many nucleated cells each sample contained. To quantify the absolute abundance of each unique TCRbeta CDR3 rearrangement, sequence reads were collapsed and filtered. Productive Simpson clonality was computed per sample as the square root of Simpson's diversity index over productive rearrangements. TCRdb's version of the immuneACCESS table is confined to in-frame rearrangements and falls short of the full clone set. An unresolved V gene accounts for under half of the shortfall where checked; the remainder is of unknown origin. The V and J calls and clone size come from that table; D and trimming were worked out from the DNA. The sample has 200,000 to 250,000 clones on record, around 80% of them singletons. Around 7% of the sample belongs to the ten largest clones.

In the prospective study, participants were roughly 18 to 100 years old, resided in under 30 geographic areas of the United States, and were enrolled through a virtual design. In the prospective study, participants were assigned to cohorts based on the clinical history participants reported in a screening survey and a study questionnaire. Each participant in the prospective study had whole blood, serum and a nasopharyngeal or oropharyngeal swab collected by mobile phlebotomists. Additional blood draws and questionnaires over a 2-month period could optionally be provided by prospective study participants. Blood samples from the prospective study were shipped frozen or at room temperature prior to DNA extraction.

This sequence was found in a woman in her thirties or forties with acute COVID-19. The rearrangement combines TRBV16 with TRBJ1-6; 7 junctional bases match TRBD1. Sample: PBMCs or T cells enriched from blood (not recorded which). In nucleotide form, the sequence is TGTGCCAGCAGTCTGCAGACAGGGATTCCTTCACCCCTCCACTTT. Its protein product is CASSLQTGIPSPLHF. Here the CDR3 is joined to the reference TRBV16 and TRBJ1-6 genes, and the full variable domain is: GEEVAQTPKHLVRGEGQKAKLYCAPIKGHSYVFWYQQVLKNEFKFLISFQNENVFDETGMPKERFSAKCLPNSPCSLEIQATKLEDSAVYFCASSLQTGIPSPLHFGNGTRLTVT.